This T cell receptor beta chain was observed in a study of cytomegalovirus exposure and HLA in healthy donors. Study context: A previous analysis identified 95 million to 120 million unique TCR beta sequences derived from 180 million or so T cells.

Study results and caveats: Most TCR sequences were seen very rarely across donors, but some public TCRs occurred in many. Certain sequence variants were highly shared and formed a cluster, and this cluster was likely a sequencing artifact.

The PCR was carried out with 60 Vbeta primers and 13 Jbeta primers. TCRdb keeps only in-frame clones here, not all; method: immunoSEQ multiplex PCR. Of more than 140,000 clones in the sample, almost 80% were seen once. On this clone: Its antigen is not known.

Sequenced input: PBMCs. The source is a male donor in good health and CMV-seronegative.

CDR3 bases: TGTGCCAGTAGTGGAAACAGGGGGTATAACTATGGCTACACCTTC. Encoded protein: CASSGNRGYNYGYTF. The chain has TRBV19 and TRBJ1-2, with 8 nucleotides matching TRBD1. The germline CDR1 and CDR2 sequences are LNHDA and SQIVND (reference sequence). V was clipped by 5 bases and J by 1 base; unmatched bases: 6. This CDR3 has 15 amino acids.